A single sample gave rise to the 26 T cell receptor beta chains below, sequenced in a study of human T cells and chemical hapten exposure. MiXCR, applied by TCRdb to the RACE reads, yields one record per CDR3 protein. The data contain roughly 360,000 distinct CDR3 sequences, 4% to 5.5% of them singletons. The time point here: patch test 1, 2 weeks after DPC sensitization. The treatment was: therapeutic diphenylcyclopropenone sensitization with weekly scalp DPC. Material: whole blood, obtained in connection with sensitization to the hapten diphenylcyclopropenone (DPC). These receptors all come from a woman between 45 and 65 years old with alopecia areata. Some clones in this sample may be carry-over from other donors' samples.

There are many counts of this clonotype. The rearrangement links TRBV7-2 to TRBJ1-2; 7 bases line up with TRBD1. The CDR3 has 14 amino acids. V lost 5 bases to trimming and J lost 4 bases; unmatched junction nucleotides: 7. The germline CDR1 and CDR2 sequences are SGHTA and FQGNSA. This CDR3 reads CASSNDRVGYGYTF. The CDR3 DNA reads TGTGCCAGCAGCAATGACAGGGTTGGCTATGGCTACACCTTC.

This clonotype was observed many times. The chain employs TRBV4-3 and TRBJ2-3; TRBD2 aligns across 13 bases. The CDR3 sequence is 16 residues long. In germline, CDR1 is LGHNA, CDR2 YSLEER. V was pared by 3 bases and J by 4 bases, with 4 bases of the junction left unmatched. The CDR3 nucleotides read TGCGCCAGCAGCCATGGGACTAGCGGGGCGGCAGATACGCAGTATTTT. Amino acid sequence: CASSHGTSGAADTQYF.

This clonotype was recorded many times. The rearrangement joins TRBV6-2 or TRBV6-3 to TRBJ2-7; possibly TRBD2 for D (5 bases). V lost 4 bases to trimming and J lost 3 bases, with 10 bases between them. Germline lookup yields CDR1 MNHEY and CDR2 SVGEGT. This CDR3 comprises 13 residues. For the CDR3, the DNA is TGTGCCAGCAGTTCAGAGGGCCTCTACGAGCAGTACTTC. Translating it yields CASSSEGLYEQYF.

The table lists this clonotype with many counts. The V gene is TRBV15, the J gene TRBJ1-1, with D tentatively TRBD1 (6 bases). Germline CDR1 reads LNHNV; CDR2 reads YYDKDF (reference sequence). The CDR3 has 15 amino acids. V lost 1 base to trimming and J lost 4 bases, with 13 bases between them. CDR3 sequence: CATSRVTGAATEAFF. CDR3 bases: TGTGCCACCAGCAGAGTGACAGGTGCGGCCACTGAAGCTTTCTTT.

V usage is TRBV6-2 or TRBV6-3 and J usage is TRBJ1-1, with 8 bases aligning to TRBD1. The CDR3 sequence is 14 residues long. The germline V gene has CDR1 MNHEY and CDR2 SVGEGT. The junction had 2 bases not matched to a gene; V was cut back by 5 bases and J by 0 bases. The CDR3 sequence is CASSDRGLNTEAFF. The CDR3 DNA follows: TGTGCCAGCAGTGACAGGGGCCTGAACACTGAAGCTTTCTTT.

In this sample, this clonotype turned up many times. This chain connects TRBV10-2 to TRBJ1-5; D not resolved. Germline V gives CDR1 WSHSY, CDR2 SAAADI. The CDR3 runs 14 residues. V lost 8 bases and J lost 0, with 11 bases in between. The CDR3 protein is CASGRTDSNQPQHF. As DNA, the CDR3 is TGCGCCAGCGGGAGGACGGATAGCAATCAGCCCCAGCATTTT.

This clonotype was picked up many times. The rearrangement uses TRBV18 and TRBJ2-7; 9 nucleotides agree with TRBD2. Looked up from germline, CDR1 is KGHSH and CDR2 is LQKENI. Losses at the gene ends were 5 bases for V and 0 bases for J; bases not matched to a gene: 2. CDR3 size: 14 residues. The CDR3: CASSSSGASYEQYF. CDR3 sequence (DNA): TGTGCCAGCTCATCTAGCGGGGCCTCCTACGAGCAGTACTTC.

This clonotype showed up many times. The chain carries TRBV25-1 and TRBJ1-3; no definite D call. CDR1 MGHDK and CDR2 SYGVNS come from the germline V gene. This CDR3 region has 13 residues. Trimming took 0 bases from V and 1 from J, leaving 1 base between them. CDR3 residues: CASSEYSGNTIYF. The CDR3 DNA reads TGTGCCAGCAGTGAATATTCTGGAAACACCATATATTTT.

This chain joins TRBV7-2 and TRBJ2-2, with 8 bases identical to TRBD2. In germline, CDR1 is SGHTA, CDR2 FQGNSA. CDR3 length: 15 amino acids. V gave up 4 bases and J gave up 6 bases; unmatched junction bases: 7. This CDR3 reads CASSSTGGSAGELFF. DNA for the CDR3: TGTGCCAGCAGCTCGACGGGGGGGTCCGCCGGGGAGCTGTTTTTT.

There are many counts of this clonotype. CDR3 nucleotides: TGTGCCAGCAGTTTAGTCGGCACGGAGACCCAGTACTTC. Encoded protein: CASSLVGTETQYF. V usage is TRBV12-3 or TRBV12-4 and J usage is TRBJ2-5; D call uncertain. This CDR3 spans 13 amino acids. The V end was cut by 1 base, the J end by 5 bases, with 8 bases between.

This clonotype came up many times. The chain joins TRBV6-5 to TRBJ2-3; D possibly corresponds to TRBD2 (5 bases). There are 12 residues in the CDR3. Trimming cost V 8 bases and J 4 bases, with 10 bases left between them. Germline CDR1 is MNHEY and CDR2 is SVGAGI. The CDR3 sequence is CASRGWADTQYF. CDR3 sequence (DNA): TGTGCCAGCCGCGGGTGGGCAGATACGCAGTATTTT.

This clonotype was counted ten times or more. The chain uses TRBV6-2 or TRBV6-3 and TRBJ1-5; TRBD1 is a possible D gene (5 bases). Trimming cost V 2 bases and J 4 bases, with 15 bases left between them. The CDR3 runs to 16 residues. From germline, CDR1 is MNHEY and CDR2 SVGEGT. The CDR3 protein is CASSYVRAASNQPQHF. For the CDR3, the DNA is TGTGCCAGCAGTTACGTCAGGGCGGCCTCGAATCAGCCCCAGCATTTT.

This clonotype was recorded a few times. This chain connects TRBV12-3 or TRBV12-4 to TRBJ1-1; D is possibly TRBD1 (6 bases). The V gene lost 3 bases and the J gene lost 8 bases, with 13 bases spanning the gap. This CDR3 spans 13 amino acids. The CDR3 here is CASSLGHSPEAFF. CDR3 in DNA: TGTGCCAGCAGTTTGGGACACTCTCCCGAAGCTTTCTTT.

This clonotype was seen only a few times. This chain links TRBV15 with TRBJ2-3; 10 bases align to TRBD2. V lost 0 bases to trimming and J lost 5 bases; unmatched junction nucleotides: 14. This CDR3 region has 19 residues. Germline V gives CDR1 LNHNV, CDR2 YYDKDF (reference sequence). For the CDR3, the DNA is TGTGCCACCAGCAGAGATAGATTGAGCGGGAGGGCCCATGGAGATACGCAGTATTTT. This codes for CATSRDRLSGRAHGDTQYF.

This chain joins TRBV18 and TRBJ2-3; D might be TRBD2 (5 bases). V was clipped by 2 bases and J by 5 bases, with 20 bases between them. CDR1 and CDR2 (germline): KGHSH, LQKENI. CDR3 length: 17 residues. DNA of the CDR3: TGTGCCAGCTCACCAGGGAATTCGGCGCTGAGCGGAGATACGCAGTATTTT. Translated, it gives CASSPGNSALSGDTQYF.

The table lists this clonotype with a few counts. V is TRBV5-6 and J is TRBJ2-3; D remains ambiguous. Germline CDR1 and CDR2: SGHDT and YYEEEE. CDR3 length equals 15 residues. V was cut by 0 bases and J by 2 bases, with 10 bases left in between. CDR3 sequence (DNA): TGTGCCAGCAGCTTGGCCCTTTCTCACACAGATACGCAGTATTTT. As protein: CASSLALSHTDTQYF.

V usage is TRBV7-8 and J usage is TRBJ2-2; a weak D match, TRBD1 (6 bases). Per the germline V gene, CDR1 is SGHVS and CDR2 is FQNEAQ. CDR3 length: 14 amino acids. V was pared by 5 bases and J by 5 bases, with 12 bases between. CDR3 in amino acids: CASSRQVTTGELFF. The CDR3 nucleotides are TGTGCCAGCAGCCGACAGGTTACAACCGGGGAGCTGTTTTTT.

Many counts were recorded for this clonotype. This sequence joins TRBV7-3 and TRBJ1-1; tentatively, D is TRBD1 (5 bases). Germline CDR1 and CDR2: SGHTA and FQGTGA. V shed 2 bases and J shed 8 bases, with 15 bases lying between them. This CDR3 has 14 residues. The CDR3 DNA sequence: TGTGCCAGCAGCTTACGCGGTCTGCAGGGAGAAGCTTTCTTT. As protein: CASSLRGLQGEAFF.

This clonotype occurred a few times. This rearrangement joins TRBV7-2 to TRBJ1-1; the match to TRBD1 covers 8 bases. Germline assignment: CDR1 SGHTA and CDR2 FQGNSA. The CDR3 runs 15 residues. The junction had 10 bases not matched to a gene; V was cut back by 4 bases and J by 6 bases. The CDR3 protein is CASSSRDRLPPEAFF. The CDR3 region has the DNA TGTGCCAGCAGCTCCCGGGACAGGTTACCCCCTGAAGCTTTCTTT.

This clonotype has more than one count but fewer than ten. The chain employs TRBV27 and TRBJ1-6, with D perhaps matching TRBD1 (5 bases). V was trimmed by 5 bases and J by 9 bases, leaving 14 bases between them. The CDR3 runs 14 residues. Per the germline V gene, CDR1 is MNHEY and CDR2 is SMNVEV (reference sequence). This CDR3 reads CASSLRAGGSPLHF. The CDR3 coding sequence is TGTGCCAGCAGTCTTCGGGCTGGGGGTTCACCCCTCCACTTT.

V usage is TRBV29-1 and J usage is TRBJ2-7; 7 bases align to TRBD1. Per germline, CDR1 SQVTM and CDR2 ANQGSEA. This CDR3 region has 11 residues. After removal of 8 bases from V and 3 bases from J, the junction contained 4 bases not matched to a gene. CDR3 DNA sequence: TGCAGCTTCCGGGACAGCTACGAGCAGTACTTC. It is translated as CSFRDSYEQYF.

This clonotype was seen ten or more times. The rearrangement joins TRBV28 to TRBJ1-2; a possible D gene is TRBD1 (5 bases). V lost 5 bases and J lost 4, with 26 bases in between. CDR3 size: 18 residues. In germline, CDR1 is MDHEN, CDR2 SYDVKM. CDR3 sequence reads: CASSAPSREPSYLYGYTF. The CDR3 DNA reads TGTGCCAGCAGTGCTCCCTCCAGGGAACCCTCCTACCTCTATGGCTACACCTTC.

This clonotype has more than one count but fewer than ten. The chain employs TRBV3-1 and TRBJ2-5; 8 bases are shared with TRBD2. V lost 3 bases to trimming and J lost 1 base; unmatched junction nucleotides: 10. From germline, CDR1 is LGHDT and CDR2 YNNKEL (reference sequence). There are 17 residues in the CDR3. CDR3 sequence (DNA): TGTGCCAGCAGCCAGCCGGGACTAGGCATACTCCAAGAGACCCAGTACTTC. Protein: CASSQPGLGILQETQYF.

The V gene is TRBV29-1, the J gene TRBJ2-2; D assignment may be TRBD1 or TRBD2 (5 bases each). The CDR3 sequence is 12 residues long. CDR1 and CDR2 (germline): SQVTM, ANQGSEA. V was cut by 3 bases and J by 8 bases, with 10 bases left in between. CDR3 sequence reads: CSVDRGPGELFF. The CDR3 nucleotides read TGCAGCGTTGATAGGGGACCGGGGGAGCTGTTTTTT.

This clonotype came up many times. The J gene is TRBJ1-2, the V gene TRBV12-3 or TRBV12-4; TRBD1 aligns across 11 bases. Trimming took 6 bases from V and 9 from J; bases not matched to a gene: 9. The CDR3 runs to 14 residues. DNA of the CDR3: TGTGCCAGCAGCCCGGGACAGGGGGAATTCAGCTACACCTTC. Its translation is CASSPGQGEFSYTF.

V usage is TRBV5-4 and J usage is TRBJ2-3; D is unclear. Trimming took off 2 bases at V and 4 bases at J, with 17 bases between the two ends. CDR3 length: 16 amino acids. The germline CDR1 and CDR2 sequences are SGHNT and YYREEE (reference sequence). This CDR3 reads CASSFLSGVGSDTQYF. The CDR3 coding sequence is TGTGCCAGCAGCTTTCTAAGTGGAGTAGGTTCAGATACGCAGTATTTT.